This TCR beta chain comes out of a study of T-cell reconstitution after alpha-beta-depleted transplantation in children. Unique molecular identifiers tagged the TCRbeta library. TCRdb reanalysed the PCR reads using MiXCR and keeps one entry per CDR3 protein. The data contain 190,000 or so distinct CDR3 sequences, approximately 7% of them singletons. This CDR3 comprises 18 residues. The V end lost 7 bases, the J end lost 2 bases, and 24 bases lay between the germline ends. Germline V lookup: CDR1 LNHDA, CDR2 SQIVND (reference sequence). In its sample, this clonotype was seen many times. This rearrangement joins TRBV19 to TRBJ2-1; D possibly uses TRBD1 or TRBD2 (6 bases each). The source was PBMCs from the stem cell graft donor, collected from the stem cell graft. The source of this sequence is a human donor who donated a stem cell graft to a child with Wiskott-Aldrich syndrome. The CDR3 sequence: CASTPRGGGLFPYNEQFF. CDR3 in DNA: TGTGCCAGTACCCCCAGGGGAGGAGGGCTTTTCCCCTACAATGAGCAGTTCTTC. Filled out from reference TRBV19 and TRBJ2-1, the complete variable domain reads DGGITQSPKYLFRKEGQNVTLSCEQNLNHDAMYWYRQDPGQGLRLIYYSQIVNDFQKGDIAEGYSVSREKKESFPLTVTSAQKNPTAFYLCASTPRGGGLFPYNEQFFGPGTRLTVL.